Included here is one T cell receptor (beta chain) sequence, with context. The record originates from a study of T cells in localized non-small cell lung cancer. CDR3 length: 14 residues. Germline V gene lookup returns CDR1 WSHSY and CDR2 SAAADI. Germline trimming cut 2 bases from V and 4 bases from J; bases unmatched to any gene: 2. TCRdb's copy holds only in-frame clones and misses some; the assay was immunoSEQ multiplex PCR. The repertoire includes more than 40,000 clones, more than 85% of them detected once, and 2.5% sits in the top ten. The chain is built from TRBV10-2 and TRBJ2-7; TRBD1 aligns across 10 bases. This TCR was sampled from a man aged 35-69 years with stage II lung adenocarcinoma. The sample was PBMCs, taken before any cancer treatment. CDR3 region: CASSEGQGVYEQYV. DNA for the CDR3: TGCGCCAGCAGTGAGGGACAGGGGGTTTACGAGCAGTACGTC.